What follows describes a single T cell receptor (beta chain). Its target is not known. These data belong to a study of T cells in localized non-small cell lung cancer. Regarding the study as a whole: Uninvolved neighboring lung showed the greatest T cell clonality, exceeding tumor. One tumor region alone was sequenced, and heterogeneity therefore remains possible.

V shed 4 bases and J 3 bases; nucleotides not matched to a gene: 8. The CDR3 loop spans 15 amino acids. Looked up from germline, CDR1 is MNHGY and CDR2 is SAAAGT. Only in-frame clones appear in the TCRdb table, and some are missing; sequencing was by immunoSEQ multiplex PCR. The sample includes about 1,700 clones, around 22% of them seen just once. The clonotype originates from a male donor older than 55 with stage II lung adenocarcinoma. The source was normal lung tissue next to the tumor, collected before any cancer treatment. The chain employs TRBV6-8 and TRBJ2-7; 8 nucleotides match TRBD2. The CDR3 sequence is CASSLFSGAYYEQYF. The CDR3 nucleotides are TGTGCCAGCAGTTTGTTTAGCGGGGCCTACTACGAGCAGTACTTC.